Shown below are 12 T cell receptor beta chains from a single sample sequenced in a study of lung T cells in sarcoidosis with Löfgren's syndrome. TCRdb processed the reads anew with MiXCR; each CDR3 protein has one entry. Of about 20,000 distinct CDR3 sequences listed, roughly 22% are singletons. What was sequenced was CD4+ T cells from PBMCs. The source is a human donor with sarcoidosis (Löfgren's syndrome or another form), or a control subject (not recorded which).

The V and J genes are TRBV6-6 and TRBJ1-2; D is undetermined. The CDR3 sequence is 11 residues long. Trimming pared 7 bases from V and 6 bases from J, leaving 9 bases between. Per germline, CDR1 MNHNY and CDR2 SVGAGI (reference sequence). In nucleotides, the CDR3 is TGTGCCAGCACGCAGGTGGATGGCTACACCTTC. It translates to CASTQVDGYTF.

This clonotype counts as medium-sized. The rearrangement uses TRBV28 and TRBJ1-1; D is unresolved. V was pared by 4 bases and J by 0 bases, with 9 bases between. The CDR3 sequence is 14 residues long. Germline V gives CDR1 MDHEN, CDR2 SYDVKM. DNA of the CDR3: TGTGCCAGCAGTTCCAGCCCAATGAACACTGAAGCTTTCTTT. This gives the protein CASSSSPMNTEAFF.

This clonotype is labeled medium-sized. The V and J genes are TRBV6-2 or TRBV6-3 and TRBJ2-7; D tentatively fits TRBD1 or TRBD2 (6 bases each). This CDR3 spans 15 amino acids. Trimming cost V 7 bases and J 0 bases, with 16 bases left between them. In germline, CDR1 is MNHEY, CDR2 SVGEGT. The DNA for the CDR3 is TGTGCCAGCACCCCCCGGGGGCTACCCTCCTACGAGCAGTACTTC. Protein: CASTPRGLPSYEQYF.

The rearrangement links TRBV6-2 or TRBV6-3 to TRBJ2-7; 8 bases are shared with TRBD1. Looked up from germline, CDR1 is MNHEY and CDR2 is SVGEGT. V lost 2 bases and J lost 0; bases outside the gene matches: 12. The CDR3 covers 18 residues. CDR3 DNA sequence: TGTGCCAGCAGTTACCTGAGCGGACAGGGATTCCCCTCCTACGAGCAGTACTTC. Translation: CASSYLSGQGFPSYEQYF.

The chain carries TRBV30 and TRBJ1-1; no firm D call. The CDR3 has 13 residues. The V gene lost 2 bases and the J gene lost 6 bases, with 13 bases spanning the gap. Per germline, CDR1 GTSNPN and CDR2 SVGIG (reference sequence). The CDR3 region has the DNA TGTGCCTGGAGTAACGTAAGAGGGTCTGAAGCTTTCTTT. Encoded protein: CAWSNVRGSEAFF.

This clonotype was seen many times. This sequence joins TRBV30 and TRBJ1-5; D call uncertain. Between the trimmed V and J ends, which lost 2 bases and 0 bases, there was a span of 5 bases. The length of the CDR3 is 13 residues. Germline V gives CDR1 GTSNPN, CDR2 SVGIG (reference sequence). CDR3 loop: CAWSLGSNQPQHF. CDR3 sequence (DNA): TGTGCCTGGAGTCTCGGTAGCAATCAGCCCCAGCATTTT.

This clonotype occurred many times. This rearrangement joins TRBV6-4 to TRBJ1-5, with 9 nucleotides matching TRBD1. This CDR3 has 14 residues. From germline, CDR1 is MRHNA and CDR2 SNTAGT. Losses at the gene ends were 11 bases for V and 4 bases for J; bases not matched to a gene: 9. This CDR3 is CACRDRVDNQPQHF. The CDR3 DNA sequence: TGTGCCTGTAGGGACAGGGTTGATAATCAGCCCCAGCATTTT.

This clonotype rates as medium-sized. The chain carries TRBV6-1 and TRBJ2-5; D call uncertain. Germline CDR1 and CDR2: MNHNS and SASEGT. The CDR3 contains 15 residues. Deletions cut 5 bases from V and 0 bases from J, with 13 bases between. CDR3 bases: TGTGCCAGCAGTCCTAGGGCCCAGTACCAAGAGACCCAGTACTTC. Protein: CASSPRAQYQETQYF.

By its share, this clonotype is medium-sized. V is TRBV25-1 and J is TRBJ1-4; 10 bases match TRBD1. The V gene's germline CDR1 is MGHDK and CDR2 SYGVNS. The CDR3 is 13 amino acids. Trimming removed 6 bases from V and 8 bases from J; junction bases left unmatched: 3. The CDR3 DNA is TGTGCCAGCAGCGGGACAGGGGTAGAAAAACTGTTTTTT. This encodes CASSGTGVEKLFF.

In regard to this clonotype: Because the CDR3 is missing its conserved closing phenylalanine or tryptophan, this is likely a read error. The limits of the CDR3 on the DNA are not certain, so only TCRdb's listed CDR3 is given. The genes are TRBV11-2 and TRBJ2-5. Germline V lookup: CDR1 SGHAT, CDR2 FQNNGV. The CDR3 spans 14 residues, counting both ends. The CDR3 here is CASSLDLSRETLYI.

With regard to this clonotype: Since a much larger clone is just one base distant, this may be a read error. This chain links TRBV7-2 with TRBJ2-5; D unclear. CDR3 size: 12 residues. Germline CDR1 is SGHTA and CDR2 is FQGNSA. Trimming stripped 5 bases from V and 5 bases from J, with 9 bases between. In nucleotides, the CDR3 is TGTGCCAGCAGCCGATTTCTGGAGACCCAGTACTTC. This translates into CASSRFLETQYF.

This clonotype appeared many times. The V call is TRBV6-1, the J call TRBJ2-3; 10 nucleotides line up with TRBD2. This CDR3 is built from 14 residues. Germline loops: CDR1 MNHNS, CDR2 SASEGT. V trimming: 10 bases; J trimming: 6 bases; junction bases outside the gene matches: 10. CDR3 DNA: TGTGCCACCGTGAGGACTAGCGGTGCGGATACGCAGTATTTT. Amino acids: CATVRTSGADTQYF.